Listed below are T cell receptor beta chains from one sample, sequenced in a study of spatial heterogeneity in lung cancer. Each CDR3 protein is one row after TCRdb ran MiXCR on the 5' RACE reads. The profile shows some 5,000 distinct CDR3 sequences, around 12% of them singletons. The material was lung tumor tissue, obtained at surgery. Receptors originate from a female donor with early-stage non-small cell lung cancer. Both conserved end residues are trimmed from each CDR3. Not every row has a clone size; where given, it reads once, few, many or a size class.

TRBJ2-7 | 13 | TRBV7-8 | few | ASSPDRGQPYEQY
TRBJ2-7 | 11 | TRBV20-1 | medium-sized | SARGLALTVQY
TRBJ2-3 | 15 | TRBV7-3 | many | ASSSLGLAGGRDTQY
TRBJ2-7 | 11 | TRBV6-2/TRBV6-3 | . | ASRNTSGREQY
TRBJ2-2 | 16 | TRBV5-4 | medium-sized | ASSLSGLAGGNTGELF
TRBJ1-1 | 14 | TRBV11-2 | medium-sized | ASSLVNPGQGTEAF
TRBJ2-7 | 13 | TRBV7-9 | . | VSCPRGGSYYEQY
TRBJ2-5 | 10 | TRBV24-1 | many | ATSGGGETQY
TRBJ2-5 | 10 | TRBV12-3/TRBV12-4 | few | ASSLAKETQY
TRBJ1-5 | 14 | TRBV6-1 | many | ASSHTETFSNQPQH
TRBJ2-5 | 13 | TRBV11-3 | many | ASSQGGLAGETQY
TRBJ2-5 | 10 | TRBV7-9 | . | ASSPGSETQY
TRBJ2-1 | 15 | TRBV12-3/TRBV12-4 | medium-sized | ASRGTSGLGPDNEQF
TRBJ1-5 | 13 | TRBV14 | . | ASSQDSKANQPQH
TRBJ2-7 | 13 | TRBV29-1 | medium-sized | SVGGGQSERYEQY
TRBJ1-1 | 12 | TRBV18 | many | ASSRGQGNTEAF
TRBJ2-2 | 13 | TRBV14 | medium-sized | ASSQRQGYTGELF
TRBJ2-7 | 12 | TRBV6-1 | . | ASSEGDRIYEQY
TRBJ2-3 | 14 | TRBV5-1 | medium-sized | ASSLVAGGVTDTQY
TRBJ1-2 | 13 | TRBV7-3 | medium-sized | ASSLGGPQGYGYT
TRBJ2-5 | 11 | TRBV24-1 | medium-sized | ATSEPGQETQY
TRBJ2-3 | 15 | TRBV10-2 | medium-sized | ASSEDPTSGGQDTQY
TRBJ2-2 | 10 | TRBV30 | medium-sized | AWSLSAGELF
TRBJ2-3 | 11 | TRBV2 | few | ASSRQQGAMLY
TRBJ2-3 | 10 | TRBV27 | medium-sized | ASSSFTDTQY